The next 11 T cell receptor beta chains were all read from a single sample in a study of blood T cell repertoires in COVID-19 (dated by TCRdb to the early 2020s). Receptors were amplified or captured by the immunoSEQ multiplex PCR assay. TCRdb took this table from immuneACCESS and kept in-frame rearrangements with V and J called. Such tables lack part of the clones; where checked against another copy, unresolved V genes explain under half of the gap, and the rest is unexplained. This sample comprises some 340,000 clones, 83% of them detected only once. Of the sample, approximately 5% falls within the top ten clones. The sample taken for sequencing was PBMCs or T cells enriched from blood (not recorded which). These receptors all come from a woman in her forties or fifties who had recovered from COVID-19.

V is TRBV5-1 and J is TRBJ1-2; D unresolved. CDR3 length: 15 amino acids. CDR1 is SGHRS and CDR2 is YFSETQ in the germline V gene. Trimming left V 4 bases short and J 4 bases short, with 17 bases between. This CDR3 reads CASSEAGSLGYGYTF. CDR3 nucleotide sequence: TGCGCCAGCAGCGAGGCCGGGTCCTTGGGCTATGGCTACACCTTC.

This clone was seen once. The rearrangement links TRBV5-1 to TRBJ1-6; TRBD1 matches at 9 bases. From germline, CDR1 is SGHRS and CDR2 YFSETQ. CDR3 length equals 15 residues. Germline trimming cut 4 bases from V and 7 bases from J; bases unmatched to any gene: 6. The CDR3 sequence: CASSHGTGHNSPLHF. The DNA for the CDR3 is TGCGCCAGCAGCCATGGGACAGGGCACAATTCACCCCTCCACTTT.

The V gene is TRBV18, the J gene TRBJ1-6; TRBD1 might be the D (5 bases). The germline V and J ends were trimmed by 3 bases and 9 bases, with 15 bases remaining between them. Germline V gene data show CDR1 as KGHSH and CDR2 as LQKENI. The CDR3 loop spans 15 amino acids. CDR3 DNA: TGTGCCAGCTCACCCGGAGGGACGGGAGTTTCACCCCTCCACTTT. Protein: CASSPGGTGVSPLHF.

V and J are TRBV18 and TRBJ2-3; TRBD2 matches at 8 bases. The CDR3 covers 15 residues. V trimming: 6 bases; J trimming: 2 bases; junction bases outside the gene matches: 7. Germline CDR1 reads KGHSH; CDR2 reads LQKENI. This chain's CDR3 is CASSPTSVNTDTQYF. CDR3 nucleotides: TGTGCCAGCTCCCCGACTAGCGTCAACACAGATACGCAGTATTTT.

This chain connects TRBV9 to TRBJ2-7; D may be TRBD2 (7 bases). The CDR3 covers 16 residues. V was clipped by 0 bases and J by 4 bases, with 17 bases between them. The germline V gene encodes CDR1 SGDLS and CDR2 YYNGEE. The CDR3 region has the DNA TGTGCCAGCAGCGTAGGCTGGGGGGGGACATTGTACGAGCAGTACTTC. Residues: CASSVGWGGTLYEQYF.

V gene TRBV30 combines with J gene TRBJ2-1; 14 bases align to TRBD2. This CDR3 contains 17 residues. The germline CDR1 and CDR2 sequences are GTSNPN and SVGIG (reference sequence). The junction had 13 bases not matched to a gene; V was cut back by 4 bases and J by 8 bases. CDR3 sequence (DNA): TGTGCCTGGATTTTGAAGACCGGGACTAGCGGGAGCCATGAGCAGTTCTTC. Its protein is CAWILKTGTSGSHEQFF.

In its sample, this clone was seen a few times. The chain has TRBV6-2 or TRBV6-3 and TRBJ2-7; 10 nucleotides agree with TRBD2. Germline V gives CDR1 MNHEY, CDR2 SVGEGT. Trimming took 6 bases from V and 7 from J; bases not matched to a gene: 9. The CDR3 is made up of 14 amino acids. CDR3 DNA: TGTGCCAGCAGCCTACTAGCGGGGCCCCAGGAGCAGTACTTC. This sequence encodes CASSLLAGPQEQYF.

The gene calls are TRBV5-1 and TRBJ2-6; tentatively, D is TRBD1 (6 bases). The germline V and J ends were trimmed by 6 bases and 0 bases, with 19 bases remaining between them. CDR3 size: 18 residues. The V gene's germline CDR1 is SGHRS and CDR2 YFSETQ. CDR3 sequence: CASTFSTGTSSGANVLTF. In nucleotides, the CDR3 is TGCGCCAGCACCTTCTCGACAGGAACCAGCTCTGGGGCCAACGTCCTGACTTTC.

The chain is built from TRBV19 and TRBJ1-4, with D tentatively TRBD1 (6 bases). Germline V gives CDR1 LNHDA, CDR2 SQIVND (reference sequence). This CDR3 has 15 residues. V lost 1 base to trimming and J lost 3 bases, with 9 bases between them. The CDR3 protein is CASSIGGPANEKLFF. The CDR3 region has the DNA TGTGCCAGTAGTATAGGGGGGCCGGCTAATGAAAAACTGTTTTTT.

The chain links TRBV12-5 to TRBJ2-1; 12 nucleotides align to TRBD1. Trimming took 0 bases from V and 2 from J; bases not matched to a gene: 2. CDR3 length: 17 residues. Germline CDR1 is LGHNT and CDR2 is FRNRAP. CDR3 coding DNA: TGTGCTAGTGGTTTGGTGGGGACAGGGGGCCCCTACAATGAGCAGTTCTTC. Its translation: CASGLVGTGGPYNEQFF.

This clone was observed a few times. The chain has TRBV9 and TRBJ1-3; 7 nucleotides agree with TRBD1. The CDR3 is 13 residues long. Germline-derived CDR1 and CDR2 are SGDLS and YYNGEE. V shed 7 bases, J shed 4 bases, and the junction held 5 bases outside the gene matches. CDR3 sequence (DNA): TGTGCCAGCGGAGGACAGGTCGGAAACACCATATATTTT. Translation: CASGGQVGNTIYF.